This paragraph covers one T cell receptor (beta chain) sequence. This entry is derived from a study of T cell responses to AZD1222 COVID-19 vaccine. Only in-frame clones appear in the TCRdb table, and some are missing; sequencing was by immunoSEQ multiplex PCR. The sample carries more than 85,000 clones, roughly 88% recorded once. The receptor comes from an adult in good health. The source was peripheral blood, collected on day 0 of AZD1222 vaccination.

In nucleotides, the CDR3 is TGTGCCAGCAGGGAATACAATGAGCAGTTCTTC. Its translation is CASREYNEQFF. The chain is built from TRBV11-2 and TRBJ2-1; D is unclear. This CDR3 has 11 residues. Germline V gene data show CDR1 as SGHAT and CDR2 as FQNNGV. Deletions cut 6 bases from V and 4 bases from J, with 4 bases between.